Sequencing of this TCR beta chain was carried out in a study of blood T cell repertoires in COVID-19. The germline V gene encodes CDR1 MNHEY and CDR2 SVGAGI. Losses at the gene ends were 0 bases for V and 1 base for J; bases not matched to a gene: 2. The CDR3 consists of 16 residues. Repertoires were generated with immunoSEQ multiplex PCR, while TCRdb's copy carries only in-frame clones and drops some. The profile shows over 250,000 clones, roughly 83% of them singletons. V usage is TRBV6-5 and J usage is TRBJ2-7; 11 bases agree with TRBD2. This clonotype was obtained from a human donor with COVID-19, enrolled during active disease. The donor label of this sample is uncertain. The sequencing sample was made of peripheral blood. CDR3 sequence reads: CASSYSRLAGSYEQYF. CDR3 DNA sequence: TGTGCCAGCAGTTACTCGAGACTAGCGGGATCCTACGAGCAGTACTTC.